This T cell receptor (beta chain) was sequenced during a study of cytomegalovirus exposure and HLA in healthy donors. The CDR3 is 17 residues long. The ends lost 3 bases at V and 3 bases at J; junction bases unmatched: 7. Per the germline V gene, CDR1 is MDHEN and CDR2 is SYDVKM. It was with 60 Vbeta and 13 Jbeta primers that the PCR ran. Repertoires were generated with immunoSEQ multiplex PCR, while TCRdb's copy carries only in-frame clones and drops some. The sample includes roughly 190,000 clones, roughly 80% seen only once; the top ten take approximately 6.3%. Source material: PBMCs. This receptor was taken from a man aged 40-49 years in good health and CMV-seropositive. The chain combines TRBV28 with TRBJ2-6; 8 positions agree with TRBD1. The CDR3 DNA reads TGTGCCAGCAGTTTGTGGCAGGGGGCGGTTGGGGCCAACGTCCTGACTTTC. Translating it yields CASSLWQGAVGANVLTF. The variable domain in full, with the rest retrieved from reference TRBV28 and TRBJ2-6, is DVKVTQSSRYLVKRTGEKVFLECVQDMDHENMFWYRQDPGLGLRLIYFSYDVKMKEKGDIPEGYSVSREKKERFSLILESASTNQTSMYLCASSLWQGAVGANVLTFGAGSRLTVL.